This passage covers 20 T cell receptor beta chains from one sample sequenced in a study of PD-L1 blockade in urothelial cancer. Time point here: peripheral blood 6 weeks after treatment start. Generated by immunoSEQ multiplex PCR, the TCRdb table keeps only in-frame clones and is missing some. The sample records about 44,000 clones, about 89% being singletons. Sequences were derived from PBMCs, sampled around atezolizumab (anti-PD-L1) treatment. Every receptor here comes from a man between 65 and 80 years old with urothelial cancer.

The chain is built from TRBV6-5 and TRBJ2-7; D might be TRBD2 (5 bases). Germline V gene lookup returns CDR1 MNHEY and CDR2 SVGAGI. The V end lost 0 bases, the J end lost 3 bases, and 12 bases lay between the germline ends. CDR3 length equals 15 residues. The CDR3 sequence is CASSYSGGGFYEQYF. The CDR3 region has the DNA TGTGCCAGCAGTTACTCAGGAGGTGGTTTCTACGAGCAGTACTTC.

This chain connects TRBV27 to TRBJ2-1; TRBD2 aligns across 7 bases. In germline, CDR1 is MNHEY, CDR2 SMNVEV (reference sequence). V was clipped by 5 bases and J by 4 bases; unmatched bases: 11. CDR3 size: 16 residues. In DNA, the CDR3 is TGTGCCAGCAGTCCCTCCCCAGCGGGGCGATACAATGAGCAGTTCTTC. Translation gives CASSPSPAGRYNEQFF.

The CDR3 loop is CASSADRGSEAFF. The DNA of the CDR3 is TGTGCCAGCAGCGCCGACAGGGGATCTGAAGCTTTCTTT. The chain uses TRBV7-3 and TRBJ1-1, with 8 nucleotides matching TRBD1. Germline loops: CDR1 SGHTA, CDR2 FQGTGA. V lost 5 bases and J lost 6; bases outside the gene matches: 5. CDR3 length: 13 amino acids.

The rearrangement joins TRBV27 to TRBJ1-5, with D possibly TRBD1 on 6 matching bases. The CDR3 covers 15 residues. The V gene lost 3 bases and the J gene lost 1 base, with 10 bases spanning the gap. Germline V gene sequence: CDR1 MNHEY, CDR2 SMNVEV (reference sequence). The DNA of the CDR3 is TGTGCCAGCAGTTTGCGGGGGCCGAGCAATCAGCCCCAGCATTTT. Amino acid sequence: CASSLRGPSNQPQHF.

This clone appeared once. DNA for the CDR3: TGCGCCAGCAGCTTTCTAGCGGACCACACAGATACGCAGTATTTT. Its translation: CASSFLADHTDTQYF. This rearrangement joins TRBV5-1 to TRBJ2-3, with 7 bases matching TRBD2. The CDR3 sequence is 15 residues long. The V segment lost 2 bases and the J segment 2 bases; nucleotides outside the gene matches: 5. The germline V gene encodes CDR1 SGHRS and CDR2 YFSETQ.

J is TRBJ1-4 and V is TRBV29-1; possible D gene TRBD1, 5 bases. CDR3 length: 13 residues. Trimming removed 6 bases at V and 7 bases at J, with 15 bases between. CDR1 is SQVTM and CDR2 is ANQGSEA in the germline V gene. The CDR3 DNA follows: TGCAGCGTAGCCGGGGGGTCGGGTGAAAAACTGTTTTTT. Protein: CSVAGGSGEKLFF.

The rearrangement links TRBV5-1 to TRBJ2-1; 7 positions agree with TRBD2. The CDR3 has 14 residues. Per germline, CDR1 SGHRS and CDR2 YFSETQ. V trimming: 6 bases; J trimming: 8 bases; junction bases outside the gene matches: 11. For the CDR3, the DNA is TGCGCCAGCACTATAACTAGCGAAGGTTATGAGCAGTTCTTC. This codes for CASTITSEGYEQFF.

V gene TRBV19 combines with J gene TRBJ2-2, with D tentatively TRBD2 (6 bases). This CDR3 contains 17 residues. V lost 9 bases, J lost 2 bases, and 22 bases lay in between. Germline assignment: CDR1 LNHDA and CDR2 SQIVND (reference sequence). The chain's CDR3 is CASRDSGRPANTGELFF. The CDR3 DNA reads as TGTGCCAGCAGGGACTCCGGACGCCCCGCAAACACCGGGGAGCTGTTTTTT.

The genes are TRBV14 and TRBJ2-3; 11 nucleotides align to TRBD2. V lost 4 bases to trimming and J lost 7 bases; unmatched junction nucleotides: 13. The CDR3 has 17 residues. From germline, CDR1 is SGHDN and CDR2 FVKESK. CDR3 region: CASSPHISGRAPYTQYF. The CDR3 DNA reads TGTGCCAGCAGCCCTCATATTAGCGGGAGGGCTCCATATACGCAGTATTTT.

This chain connects TRBV27 to TRBJ2-1; 16 bases align to TRBD2. Germline V gives CDR1 MNHEY, CDR2 SMNVEV (reference sequence). After removal of 2 bases from V and 10 bases from J, the junction contained 8 bases not matched to a gene. The CDR3 has 17 residues. CDR3 region: CASSLSKGLAGGQEQFF. CDR3 nucleotides: TGTGCCAGCAGTTTAAGTAAGGGACTAGCGGGAGGGCAGGAGCAGTTCTTC.

V is TRBV5-4 and J is TRBJ1-2; 9 positions agree with TRBD1. Unmatched junction bases numbered 5, after V lost 3 bases and J lost 5 bases. Germline lookup yields CDR1 SGHNT and CDR2 YYREEE (reference sequence). This CDR3 has 14 amino acids. In DNA, the CDR3 is TGTGCCAGCAGCTCTTCAGGACAGGGGTATGGCTACACCTTC. Amino acids: CASSSSGQGYGYTF.

V gene TRBV19 combines with J gene TRBJ2-2, with D perhaps matching TRBD1 (6 bases). CDR3 length: 16 amino acids. The germline V gene has CDR1 LNHDA and CDR2 SQIVND (reference sequence). Trimming stripped 6 bases from V and 0 bases from J, with 14 bases between. The CDR3 region is CASSIAQGANTGELFF. The CDR3 nucleotides are TGTGCCAGTAGCATCGCACAGGGTGCGAACACCGGGGAGCTGTTTTTT.

This clone was picked up one time. V gene TRBV5-1 combines with J gene TRBJ2-1; 11 nucleotides line up with TRBD1. Germline CDR1 and CDR2: SGHRS and YFSETQ. The CDR3 loop spans 12 amino acids. The junction had 1 base not matched to a gene; V was cut back by 7 bases and J by 7 bases. Written as DNA, the CDR3 is TGCGCCAGCGGGACAGGGGGGAATGAGCAGTTCTTC. This translates into CASGTGGNEQFF.

This chain joins TRBV6-6 and TRBJ2-5; 7 positions agree with TRBD2. The CDR3 has 16 amino acids. Unmatched junction bases numbered 16, after V lost 5 bases and J lost 7 bases. CDR1 is MNHNY, CDR2 SVGAGI, per germline (reference sequence). The CDR3 nucleotides read TGTGCCAGCAGTCCCCCGGGACTACAAACGGCCGGGACCCAGTACTTC. Protein product: CASSPPGLQTAGTQYF.

The rearrangement links TRBV2 to TRBJ1-1; no reliable D call. V shed 4 bases and J shed 1 base, with 16 bases lying between them. In germline, CDR1 is SNHLY, CDR2 FYNNEI. The CDR3 has 16 residues. This chain's CDR3 is CASSVPLGRPNTEAFF. CDR3 sequence (DNA): TGTGCCAGCAGTGTTCCGCTGGGCAGGCCGAACACTGAAGCTTTCTTT.

This clone has a single count. The V gene is TRBV5-1, the J gene TRBJ1-2; no definite D call. V lost 4 bases to trimming and J lost 2 bases, with 18 bases between them. CDR3 size: 16 residues. CDR1 and CDR2 from the germline V gene are SGHRS and YFSETQ. As DNA, the CDR3 is TGCGCCAGCAGCGTGGGCGTCGAGTTCGGGAACTATGGCTACACCTTC. The encoded protein is CASSVGVEFGNYGYTF.

This rearrangement joins TRBV28 to TRBJ2-4; a possible D gene is TRBD1 (6 bases). V lost 5 bases, J lost 1 base, and 15 bases lay in between. CDR1 and CDR2 (germline): MDHEN, SYDVKM. The CDR3 extends over 16 amino acids. CDR3 nucleotides: TGTGCCAGCAGTCCGCAGGGGAGCTGGGCCAAAAACATTCAGTACTTC. The encoded protein is CASSPQGSWAKNIQYF.

The genes are TRBV6-1 and TRBJ2-1; TRBD2 aligns across 8 bases. CDR3 length: 15 residues. Germline V lookup: CDR1 MNHNS, CDR2 SASEGT. With 6 bases clipped from V and 7 bases from J, the junction kept 11 bases outside the gene matches. CDR3 sequence: CASSPRGRGGNEQFF. The CDR3 DNA reads TGTGCCAGCAGCCCCAGGGGACGGGGGGGAAATGAGCAGTTCTTC.

The chain has TRBV5-6 and TRBJ2-7, with D maybe TRBD2 (5 bases). The V gene lost 0 bases and the J gene lost 5 bases, with 15 bases spanning the gap. This CDR3 is built from 15 residues. Germline V gives CDR1 SGHDT, CDR2 YYEEEE. The CDR3 DNA follows: TGTGCCAGCAGCTTGGACGATAGAGGGCGAGACGAGCAGTACTTC. This gives the protein CASSLDDRGRDEQYF.

The chain joins TRBV28 to TRBJ2-7; 7 bases map to TRBD2. The CDR3 has 14 amino acids. The germline V gene has CDR1 MDHEN and CDR2 SYDVKM. J was trimmed by 0 bases and V by 5 bases; bases with no gene match: 4. For the CDR3, the DNA is TGTGCCAGCAGTACTCCGGGGGGCTCCTACGAGCAGTACTTC. Protein sequence: CASSTPGGSYEQYF.